The 23 T cell receptor beta chains below come from one sample, sequenced in a study of blood T cell repertoires in COVID-19. Assay: immunoSEQ multiplex PCR; the TCRdb copy retains only in-frame clones and omits some. The sample shows over 85,000 clones, 75% to 90% of them seen only once. What was sequenced was peripheral blood. These receptors all stem from a human donor in a cohort sampled during active COVID-19.

The rearrangement joins TRBV4-1 to TRBJ2-1; TRBD1 aligns across 7 bases. Looked up from germline, CDR1 is MGHRA and CDR2 is YSYEKL. This CDR3 spans 15 amino acids. Losses at the gene ends were 4 bases for V and 6 bases for J; bases not matched to a gene: 9. CDR3 residues: CASSLRQGPLNEQFF. DNA for the CDR3: TGCGCCAGCAGCCTTCGACAGGGACCACTCAATGAGCAGTTCTTC.

The rearrangement links TRBV7-3 to TRBJ2-3, with D uncertain. V was pared by 4 bases and J by 6 bases, with 8 bases between. The CDR3 sequence is 12 residues long. Germline V gives CDR1 SGHTA, CDR2 FQGTGA. DNA of the CDR3: TGTGCCAGCAGCTCCCCCGGGGATACGCAGTATTTT. It encodes CASSSPGDTQYF.

V is TRBV27 and J is TRBJ1-6; possibly TRBD1 for D (6 bases). Deletions cut 5 bases from V and 3 bases from J, with 14 bases between. This CDR3 comprises 16 residues. CDR1 and CDR2 from the germline V gene are MNHEY and SMNVEV (reference sequence). The CDR3 DNA is TGTGCCAGCAGTACACCCGGACAGAGCTATAATTCACCCCTCCACTTT. It specifies CASSTPGQSYNSPLHF.

This clone was found a few times. The rearrangement joins TRBV30 to TRBJ1-1, with D possibly matching TRBD1 (5 bases). V lost 1 base, J lost 3 bases, and 9 bases lay in between. The CDR3 consists of 13 residues. The germline V gene encodes CDR1 GTSNPN and CDR2 SVGIG (reference sequence). Written as DNA, the CDR3 is TGTGCCTGGAGTGAGGCGGGACACACTGAAGCTTTCTTT. Translating it yields CAWSEAGHTEAFF.

This rearrangement joins TRBV10-3 to TRBJ2-3; perhaps TRBD2 as D (5 bases). The V gene's germline CDR1 is ENHRY and CDR2 SYGVKD. This CDR3 has 14 residues. The V gene lost 10 bases and the J gene lost 0 bases, with 14 bases spanning the gap. As DNA, the CDR3 is TGTGCCACCCGGTCGGGGTCTAGCACAGATACGCAGTATTTT. This codes for CATRSGSSTDTQYF.

The chain joins TRBV30 to TRBJ2-7, with TRBD2 identical over 9 bases. Germline V gives CDR1 GTSNPN, CDR2 SVGIG (reference sequence). The V gene end was trimmed by 0 bases and the J gene end by 0 bases; junction bases not matched to a gene: 3. The CDR3 length is 15 residues. CDR3 region: CAWSVPSGNSYEQYF. CDR3 coding DNA: TGTGCCTGGAGTGTCCCTAGCGGGAACTCCTACGAGCAGTACTTC.

This clone was found a few times. The CDR3 coding sequence is TGTGCCAGCGCTCCCGGGACAGGGGGCTCTGGGGCCAACGTCCTGACTTTC. This sequence encodes CASAPGTGGSGANVLTF. The V and J genes are TRBV25-1 and TRBJ2-6; 11 nucleotides align to TRBD1. Germline lookup yields CDR1 MGHDK and CDR2 SYGVNS. Trimming cost V 8 bases and J 0 bases; bases outside gene matches: 6. The CDR3 loop spans 17 amino acids. The full variable domain, completed using reference TRBV25-1 and TRBJ2-6, is EADIYQTPRYLVIGTGKKITLECSQTMGHDKMYWYQQDPGMELHLIHYSYGVNSTEKGDLSSESTVSRIRTEHFPLTLESARPSHTSQYLCASAPGTGGSGANVLTFGAGSRLTVL.

The chain links TRBV11-3 to TRBJ2-5; possible D gene TRBD2, 6 bases. V gave up 4 bases and J gave up 4 bases, with 16 bases separating them. Germline CDR1 reads SGHNT; CDR2 reads YENEEA. The CDR3 has 15 amino acids. CDR3 bases: TGTGCCAGCAGCTATAGCCCGGGAGTCAGAGAGACCCAGTACTTC. It specifies CASSYSPGVRETQYF.

The chain employs TRBV20-1 and TRBJ2-7; 10 nucleotides agree with TRBD2. The CDR3 is made up of 14 amino acids. V lost 3 bases to trimming and J lost 5 bases; unmatched junction nucleotides: 7. Per the germline V gene, CDR1 is DFQATT and CDR2 is SNEGSKA (reference sequence). The DNA of the CDR3 is TGCAGTGCTAGTCATCCTAGCGGGAGAAACGAGCAGTACTTC. Its protein product is CSASHPSGRNEQYF.

The V and J genes are TRBV27 and TRBJ1-2; weak D call: TRBD1 (6 bases). Germline assignment: CDR1 MNHEY and CDR2 SMNVEV (reference sequence). CDR3 length: 13 amino acids. V shed 3 bases and J shed 4 bases, with 9 bases lying between them. CDR3: CASSLQGLYGYTF. DNA for the CDR3: TGTGCCAGCAGTTTGCAGGGGCTCTATGGCTACACCTTC.

V usage is TRBV5-1 and J usage is TRBJ2-1, with 16 bases matching TRBD2. CDR1 SGHRS and CDR2 YFSETQ come from the germline V gene. The CDR3 runs to 15 residues. The J segment lost 6 bases and the V segment lost 5 bases, leaving 2 bases of the junction unmatched. The CDR3 DNA reads as TGCGCCAGCAGGGGGACTAGCGGGAGGGCCAATGAGCAGTTCTTC. It codes for CASRGTSGRANEQFF.

The chain has TRBV29-1 and TRBJ2-1, with D unclear. Germline V gene sequence: CDR1 SQVTM, CDR2 ANQGSEA. Trimming cost V 3 bases and J 4 bases, with 4 bases left between them. The CDR3 has 11 residues. Here the CDR3 DNA reads TGCAGCGTTGACGAGTACAATGAGCAGTTCTTC. As protein: CSVDEYNEQFF.

V and J are TRBV30 and TRBJ2-7; maybe TRBD2 (5 bases). V lost 2 bases to trimming and J lost 1 base, with 15 bases between them. The CDR3 is made up of 15 amino acids. Germline CDR1 GTSNPN, CDR2 SVGIG (reference sequence). The CDR3 sequence: CAWSLAGARSYEQYF. The CDR3 DNA is TGTGCCTGGAGTTTGGCGGGTGCAAGATCCTACGAGCAGTACTTC. The entire variable domain, with the rest obtained from reference TRBV30 and TRBJ2-7, is as follows: SQTIHQWPATLVQPVGSPLSLECTVEGTSNPNLYWYRQAAGRGLQLLFYSVGIGQISSEVPQNLSASRPQDRQFILSSKKLLLSDSGFYLCAWSLAGARSYEQYFGPGTRLTVT.

V usage is TRBV2 and J usage is TRBJ1-1, with 10 bases aligning to TRBD1. Germline values: CDR1 SNHLY, CDR2 FYNNEI. Trimming cost V 6 bases and J 1 base; bases outside gene matches: 8. The CDR3 length is 16 residues. The CDR3 bases are TGTGCCAGCAGGGCCGGGACAGGGGCAGGGAACACTGAAGCTTTCTTT. Translating it yields CASRAGTGAGNTEAFF.

V gene TRBV4-1 combines with J gene TRBJ2-7; D perhaps matches TRBD2 (7 bases). CDR3 size: 16 residues. CDR1 MGHRA and CDR2 YSYEKL come from the germline V gene. V shed 5 bases and J shed 3 bases, with 20 bases lying between them. CDR3 sequence (DNA): TGCGCCAGCAGCTTGGGGGGGGGCAGGAGGCGCTACGAGCAGTACTTC. Its protein product is CASSLGGGRRRYEQYF.

V and J are TRBV24-1 and TRBJ2-2; TRBD2 is a possible D gene (6 bases). CDR3 size: 17 residues. V dropped 4 bases and J dropped 1 base, with 15 bases sitting between them. The germline gives CDR1 KGHDR, CDR2 SFDVKD. CDR3: CATSDPPRGVNTGELFF. CDR3 nucleotide sequence: TGTGCCACCAGTGACCCCCCTCGCGGGGTGAACACCGGGGAGCTGTTTTTT.

The genes are TRBV18 and TRBJ2-7, with 7 bases lining up with TRBD2. The length of the CDR3 is 15 residues. Germline V CDR1 and CDR2: KGHSH, LQKENI. V dropped 2 bases and J dropped 4; count of bases not matched to a gene: 8. CDR3 loop: CASSPGGTMKYEQYF. CDR3 in DNA: TGTGCCAGCTCACCAGGAGGGACTATGAAATACGAGCAGTACTTC.

The chain joins TRBV7-8 to TRBJ2-7, with 8 positions matching TRBD2. Germline assignment: CDR1 SGHVS and CDR2 FQNEAQ. The CDR3 is made up of 14 amino acids. Trimming took 0 bases from V and 6 from J; bases not matched to a gene: 4. CDR3 in amino acids: CASSLAGLAGEQYF. CDR3 in DNA: TGTGCCAGCAGCTTAGCGGGCCTAGCGGGCGAGCAGTACTTC.

CDR3 region: CASSPPRGPSYNEQFF. As DNA, the CDR3 is TGTGCCAGCTCACCACCGCGGGGCCCCTCCTACAATGAGCAGTTCTTC. The chain links TRBV18 to TRBJ2-1; tentative D call: TRBD2 (6 bases). The V gene's germline CDR1 is KGHSH and CDR2 LQKENI. V was cut by 0 bases and J by 0 bases, with 9 bases left in between. The CDR3 has 16 amino acids.

V usage is TRBV7-8 and J usage is TRBJ1-6; D may be TRBD1 (6 bases). Trimming removed 3 bases from V and 7 bases from J, with 13 bases in between. Germline V gives CDR1 SGHVS, CDR2 FQNEAQ. This CDR3 contains 15 residues. This CDR3 is CASSFRQDQNSPLHF. The CDR3 DNA follows: TGTGCCAGCAGCTTTAGACAGGATCAAAATTCACCCCTCCACTTT.

V usage is TRBV24-1 and J usage is TRBJ1-1; D unclear. CDR3 length: 14 residues. Germline V gives CDR1 KGHDR, CDR2 SFDVKD. V was trimmed by 4 bases and J by 1 base, leaving 9 bases between them. Here the CDR3 DNA reads TGTGCCACCAGTGAGGGCGGAGGGAACACTGAAGCTTTCTTT. Its translation: CATSEGGGNTEAFF.

Here the CDR3 reads CASSFGNTIYF. CDR3 DNA sequence: TGTGCCAGCAGCTTTGGAAACACCATATATTTT. This chain links TRBV28 with TRBJ1-3; D not certain. CDR1 MDHEN and CDR2 SYDVKM come from the germline V gene. Between the trimmed V and J ends, which lost 6 bases and 3 bases, there was a span of 3 bases. The CDR3 loop spans 11 amino acids.

The gene calls are TRBV10-3 and TRBJ2-1; the match to TRBD2 covers 11 bases. V dropped 7 bases and J dropped 6; count of bases not matched to a gene: 11. Germline CDR1 is ENHRY and CDR2 is SYGVKD. The CDR3 is made up of 16 amino acids. The CDR3 protein is CAITSGVAGGPNEQFF. CDR3 nucleotide sequence: TGTGCCATCACCTCAGGAGTAGCGGGAGGGCCCAATGAGCAGTTCTTC.